Sequencing of this T cell receptor beta chain was carried out in a study of technical replicates of blood from several donors. The V gene lost 2 bases and the J gene lost 0 bases, with 20 bases spanning the gap. The CDR3 contains 19 residues. Germline V gene data show CDR1 as LGHNA and CDR2 as YNFKEQ. Produced via immunoSEQ multiplex PCR; TCRdb's table is partial and in-frame only. The sample shows about 70,000 clones, approximately 89% of them seen only once. Specimen: PBMCs. The sequence was obtained from a human donor in good health. Some clones in this sample may be carry-over from other donors' samples. This rearrangement joins TRBV4-2 to TRBJ2-1; D possibly corresponds to TRBD2 (6 bases). The CDR3 DNA sequence: TGTGCCAGCAGCCAACCCCTGGGGACTCCCGCGAGCTCCTACAATGAGCAGTTCTTC. Translation gives CASSQPLGTPASSYNEQFF.